What follows are 14 T cell receptor beta chains derived from one specimen sequenced in a study of T-cell reconstitution after alpha-beta-depleted transplantation in children. Unique molecular identifiers featured in how the TCRbeta library was prepared. MiXCR, run by TCRdb on the PCR reads, gives a single entry per CDR3 protein. The sample holds 500,000 to 750,000 distinct CDR3 sequences, 25% to 30% seen once. Sequencing used PBMCs, obtained before TCRalphabeta/CD19-depleted stem cell transplant. These receptors were taken from a boy younger than two with Wiskott-Aldrich syndrome, due to receive a stem cell transplant.

The V and J genes are TRBV5-1 and TRBJ2-7; TRBD2 matches 10 bases. The germline CDR1 and CDR2 sequences are SGHRS and YFSETQ. The V and J ends lost 2 bases and 5 bases, in that order; junction bases with no gene match: 7. The CDR3 runs to 15 residues. The CDR3, as DNA: TGCGCCAGCAGCTTCGGACTAGCGGAGATCCACGAGCAGTACTTC. This sequence encodes CASSFGLAEIHEQYF.

As to this clonotype: The junction shows a germline mismatch at one end, possibly a read error. This chain uses TRBV28 with TRBJ2-6; 7 positions agree with TRBD1. Germline values: CDR1 MDHEN, CDR2 SYDVKM. The CDR3 has 15 residues. The CDR3 here is CAISIQGAGANVLTF. DNA of the CDR3: TGTGCCATCAGTATCCAGGGGGCTGGGGCCAACGTCCTGACTTTC.

This clonotype was seen more than once but under ten times. This sequence joins TRBV20-1 and TRBJ1-1, with unresolved D. This CDR3 spans 10 amino acids. V was clipped by 6 bases and J by 3 bases, with 5 bases between them. The germline V gene has CDR1 DFQATT and CDR2 SNEGSKA (reference sequence). The CDR3 DNA follows: TGCAGTGCCGAGGACACTGAAGCTTTCTTT. Residues: CSAEDTEAFF.

This chain links TRBV13 with TRBJ2-5, with 8 positions matching TRBD1. The CDR3 sequence is 15 residues long. CDR1 PRHDT and CDR2 FYEKMQ come from the germline V gene (reference sequence). V shed 8 bases and J 5 bases; nucleotides not matched to a gene: 13. CDR3 DNA: TGTGCCAGCGCCTCGTCGAGACAGGGGAGGGAGACCCAGTACTTC. Translation gives CASASSRQGRETQYF.

The V call is TRBV28, the J call TRBJ2-2; 9 nucleotides agree with TRBD1. Germline loops: CDR1 MDHEN, CDR2 SYDVKM. J gave up 5 bases and V 5 bases, and 6 bases lay outside the gene matches. CDR3 length: 15 residues. Here the CDR3 DNA reads TGTGCCAGCAGTGCTCGGGACAGGGTGACCGGGGAGCTGTTTTTT. This encodes CASSARDRVTGELFF.

This chain uses TRBV15 with TRBJ2-5; the D gene is possibly TRBD2 (6 bases). This CDR3 comprises 14 residues. The V gene's germline CDR1 is LNHNV and CDR2 YYDKDF (reference sequence). V gave up 3 bases and J gave up 5 bases, with 13 bases separating them. The CDR3 DNA reads as TGTGCCACCAGCAGTGGGGGGTCAGGGGAGACCCAGTACTTC. Protein: CATSSGGSGETQYF.

The chain carries TRBV5-1 and TRBJ2-7; the D gene is possibly TRBD1 (6 bases). The CDR3 covers 15 residues. Trimming removed 3 bases from V and 1 base from J, with 14 bases in between. Germline values: CDR1 SGHRS, CDR2 YFSETQ. The CDR3 is CASSSTGSSSYEQYF. DNA for the CDR3: TGCGCCAGCAGCTCCACAGGGTCTTCGTCCTACGAGCAGTACTTC.

This clonotype has more than one count but fewer than ten. This sequence joins TRBV30 and TRBJ2-3; D unresolved. Trimming pared 2 bases from V and 6 bases from J, leaving 9 bases between. Germline V gives CDR1 GTSNPN, CDR2 SVGIG (reference sequence). The CDR3 loop spans 12 amino acids. The DNA of the CDR3 is TGTGCCTGGAGTAAGGGTTGGGATACGCAGTATTTT. Translated, it gives CAWSKGWDTQYF.

The chain combines TRBV15 with TRBJ1-5, with D possibly matching TRBD1 (6 bases). This CDR3 region has 16 residues. Germline V CDR1 and CDR2: LNHNV, YYDKDF (reference sequence). V shed 9 bases and J shed 2 bases, with 20 bases lying between them. Here the CDR3 DNA reads TGTGCCACGAATAACAGGGCAGCAAGCGGCAATCAGCCCCAGCATTTT. This encodes CATNNRAASGNQPQHF.

This clonotype has a handful of counts. This chain joins TRBV28 and TRBJ1-1, with 7 nucleotides matching TRBD1. The CDR3 extends over 13 amino acids. From germline, CDR1 is MDHEN and CDR2 SYDVKM. V shed 6 bases and J 4 bases; nucleotides not matched to a gene: 5. The chain's CDR3 is CASRYQGVTEAFF. CDR3 nucleotides: TGTGCCAGCAGGTATCAGGGGGTCACTGAAGCTTTCTTT.

The genes are TRBV5-6 and TRBJ2-2, with 9 bases matching TRBD1. V shed 0 bases, J shed 4 bases, and the junction held 4 bases outside the gene matches. The V gene's germline CDR1 is SGHDT and CDR2 YYEEEE. This CDR3 is 16 amino acids long. The CDR3 loop is CASSLDRGRRTGELFF. The DNA for the CDR3 is TGTGCCAGCAGCTTGGACAGGGGGCGGCGCACCGGGGAGCTGTTTTTT.

The table lists this clonotype with a few counts. The chain has TRBV7-2 and TRBJ2-3, with unresolved D. The CDR3 extends over 15 amino acids. Trimming shortened V by 3 bases and J by 2 bases, and 12 bases separated the two germline ends. Germline V gene data show CDR1 as SGHTA and CDR2 as FQGNSA. CDR3 protein: CASSFSDLTTDTQYF. The CDR3 nucleotides read TGTGCCAGCAGCTTTAGTGATTTAACCACAGATACGCAGTATTTT.

A few counts support this clonotype. The CDR3 nucleotides are TGCAGTGTGGTGTATAGCTCCTACAATGAGCAGTTCTTC. Its protein product is CSVVYSSYNEQFF. The chain recombines TRBV20-1 with TRBJ2-1; no firm D call. The CDR3 covers 13 residues. The germline V gene encodes CDR1 DFQATT and CDR2 SNEGSKA (reference sequence). Trimming cost V 7 bases and J 0 bases, with 10 bases left between them.

This clonotype has just a few counts. At one boundary the junction diverges from the germline segment, which might be a read error. The chain is built from TRBV28 and TRBJ1-2; D possibly corresponds to TRBD1 (5 bases). Germline V gene data show CDR1 as MDHEN and CDR2 as SYDVKM. The length of the CDR3 is 15 residues. The CDR3 nucleotides read TGTTCCAGCAGACTCCAGGGACGGAAGTCTCCCGGCTACACCTTC. Amino acid sequence: CSSRLQGRKSPGYTF.